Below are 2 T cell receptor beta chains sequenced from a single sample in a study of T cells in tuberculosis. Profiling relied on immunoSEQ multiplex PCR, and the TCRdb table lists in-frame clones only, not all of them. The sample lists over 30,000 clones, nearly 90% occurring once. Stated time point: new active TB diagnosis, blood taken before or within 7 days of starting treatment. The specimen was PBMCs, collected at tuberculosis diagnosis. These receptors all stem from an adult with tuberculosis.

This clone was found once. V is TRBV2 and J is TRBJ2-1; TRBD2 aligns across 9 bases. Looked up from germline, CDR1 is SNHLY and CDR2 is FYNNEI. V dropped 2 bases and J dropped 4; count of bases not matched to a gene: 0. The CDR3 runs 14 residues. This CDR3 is CASSELAGYNEQFF. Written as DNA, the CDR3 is TGTGCCAGCAGTGAACTAGCGGGGTACAATGAGCAGTTCTTC.

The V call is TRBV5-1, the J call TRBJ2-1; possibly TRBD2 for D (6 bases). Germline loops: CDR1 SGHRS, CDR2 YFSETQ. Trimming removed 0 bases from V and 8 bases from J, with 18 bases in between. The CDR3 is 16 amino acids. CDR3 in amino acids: CASSLAVGGFGDEQFF. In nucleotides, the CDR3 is TGCGCCAGCAGCTTGGCGGTCGGAGGGTTTGGGGATGAGCAGTTCTTC.